These T cell receptor beta chains were read from a single sample in a study of blood T cells in healthy people across ages. TCRdb itself ran the 5' RACE reads through MiXCR, one entry per CDR3 protein. The data show around 780,000 distinct CDR3 sequences, around 25% seen once. The data also belong to a second study, concerning T cells of mothers and their children.

The sequenced sample was blood. The receptor source for this set is a boy younger than 18 in good health. CDR3s include the opening cysteine and the closing phenylalanine or tryptophan. D genes are given only for firm matches. Not all rows give a size; the values are once, few, many and, for expanded clones, a class.

V: TRBV7-3
size: -
D: TRBD1
J: TRBJ2-1
CDR3: CASSFSSGTGGEQFF
DNA: TGTGCCAGCAGCTTTTCCTCCGGGACAGGGGGTGAGCAGTTCTTC

V: TRBV5-6
size: -
D: TRBD1
J: TRBJ1-6
CDR3: CASSSPTGVNSPLHF
DNA: TGTGCCAGCAGCTCGCCTACAGGGGTGAATTCACCCCTCCACTTT

V: TRBV12-3/TRBV12-4
size: -
D: TRBD2
J: TRBJ2-3
CDR3: CASSEGLAGNTDTQYF
DNA: TGTGCCAGCAGCGAGGGACTAGCGGGGAACACAGATACGCAGTATTTT

V: TRBV4-1
size: few
D: -
J: TRBJ2-7
CDR3: CASSQDGIPRDEQYF
DNA: TGCGCCAGCAGCCAAGACGGAATACCCCGGGACGAGCAGTACTTC

V: TRBV20-1
size: -
D: TRBD2
J: TRBJ2-5
CDR3: CSARTSGGGTQYF
DNA: TGCAGTGCTAGGACTAGCGGGGGGGGGACCCAGTACTTC

V: TRBV20-1
size: few
D: -
J: TRBJ2-4
CDR3: CSARDIGAKNIQYF
DNA: TGCAGTGCTAGAGATATTGGAGCCAAAAACATTCAGTACTTC

V: TRBV15
size: few
D: TRBD1
J: TRBJ1-2
CDR3: CATSRGGTGASYGYTF
DNA: TGTGCCACCAGCAGAGGAGGGACAGGAGCTAGCTATGGCTACACCTTC

V: TRBV2
size: -
D: -
J: TRBJ1-1
CDR3: CASSAQGRKDTEAFF
DNA: TGTGCCAGCAGTGCCCAGGGGAGGAAGGACACTGAAGCTTTCTTT

V: TRBV3-1
size: few
D: TRBD2
J: TRBJ2-7
CDR3: CASSQTSASYEQYF
DNA: TGTGCCAGCAGCCAGACTAGCGCCTCCTACGAGCAGTACTTC

V: TRBV5-1
size: once
D: TRBD1
J: TRBJ1-4
CDR3: CASSLGSTGTGSEKLFF
DNA: TGCGCCAGCAGCTTGGGAAGTACCGGGACAGGAAGTGAAAAACTGTTTTTT

V: TRBV12-3/TRBV12-4
size: few
D: -
J: TRBJ2-7
CDR3: CASSRDSGEQYF
DNA: TGTGCCAGCAGTCGAGACAGTGGCGAGCAGTACTTC

V: TRBV29-1
size: few
D: -
J: TRBJ2-4
CDR3: CSASTDGNIQYF
DNA: TGCAGCGCCTCGACAGACGGAAACATTCAGTACTTC

V: TRBV7-9
size: few
D: -
J: TRBJ1-6
CDR3: CASSLGSLREGTYNSPLHF
DNA: TGTGCCAGCAGTTTAGGGTCTCTCAGGGAGGGGACCTATAATTCACCCCTCCACTTT

V: TRBV3-1
size: -
D: -
J: TRBJ2-2
CDR3: CASSPRGGSTGELFF
DNA: TGTGCCAGCAGCCCCCGCGGGGGCAGCACCGGGGAGCTGTTTTTT

V: TRBV20-1
size: -
D: -
J: TRBJ2-5
CDR3: CSGLGLQETQYF
DNA: TGCAGTGGGTTGGGTCTCCAAGAGACCCAGTACTTT

V: TRBV14
size: few
D: -
J: TRBJ2-7
CDR3: CASSQAWAGPNIEQYF
DNA: TGTGCCAGCAGCCAAGCCTGGGCGGGTCCCAACATCGAGCAGTACTTC

V: TRBV6-5
size: -
D: -
J: TRBJ2-1
CDR3: CASSYMDNDNEQFF
DNA: TGTGCCAGCAGTTACATGGACAACGACAATGAGCAGTTCTTC

V: TRBV6-5
size: -
D: TRBD1
J: TRBJ1-4
CDR3: CASGGQGYEKLFF
DNA: TGTGCCAGCGGGGGACAGGGGTATGAAAAACTGTTTTTT

V: TRBV29-1
size: few
D: -
J: TRBJ1-2
CDR3: CSVLIRGDYGYTF
DNA: TGCAGCGTCTTGATCAGGGGTGACTATGGCTACACCTTC

V: TRBV20-1
size: -
D: -
J: TRBJ1-4
CDR3: CSARWAEKLFF
DNA: TGCAGTGCTAGATGGGCTGAAAAACTGTTTTTT

V: TRBV4-2
size: -
D: TRBD2
J: TRBJ2-7
CDR3: CASSQDFGGDFSYEQYF
DNA: TGTGCCAGCAGCCAAGATTTCGGGGGGGACTTTTCCTACGAGCAGTACTTC

V: TRBV6-6
size: -
D: -
J: TRBJ1-3
CDR3: CASRVNSGNTIYF
DNA: TGTGCCAGCAGAGTAAACTCTGGAAACACCATATATTTT

V: TRBV7-8
size: few
D: -
J: TRBJ2-5
CDR3: CASSLAGTRGETQYF
DNA: TGTGCCAGCAGCTTAGCCGGGACAAGAGGCGAGACCCAGTACTTC

V: TRBV9
size: few
D: TRBD2
J: TRBJ2-7
CDR3: CASSPWGGTGEQYF
DNA: TGTGCCAGCAGCCCCTGGGGAGGGACGGGCGAGCAGTACTTC

V: TRBV19
size: few
D: -
J: TRBJ2-2
CDR3: CASSPPTRELFF
DNA: TGTGCCAGTAGTCCTCCGACCCGGGAGCTGTTTTTT

V: TRBV19
size: -
D: TRBD1
J: TRBJ2-7
CDR3: CASSIRSGTGGAEQYF
DNA: TGTGCCAGTAGTATAAGGTCCGGGACAGGGGGCGCCGAGCAGTACTTC

V: TRBV5-1
size: few
D: -
J: TRBJ2-7
CDR3: CASNRDGLSYEQYF
DNA: TGCGCCAGCAACCGGGACGGCCTCTCCTACGAGCAGTACTTC

V: TRBV28
size: -
D: -
J: TRBJ2-5
CDR3: CASSRGQRRGTQYF
DNA: TGTGCCAGCAGCCGTGGCCAGAGGAGAGGGACCCAGTACTTC

V: TRBV6-4
size: -
D: -
J: TRBJ2-2
CDR3: CASPDGGWTGELFF
DNA: TGTGCCAGTCCGGACGGGGGCTGGACCGGGGAGCTGTTTTTT

V: TRBV6-6
size: -
D: -
J: TRBJ1-2
CDR3: CASSPTSANYGYTF
DNA: TGTGCCAGCAGCCCGACAAGCGCTAACTATGGCTACACCTTC

V: TRBV28
size: -
D: -
J: TRBJ2-1
CDR3: CASSLVRYNEQFF
DNA: TGTGCCAGCAGTTTAGTCCGCTACAATGAGCAGTTCTTC

V: TRBV19
size: -
D: -
J: TRBJ1-5
CDR3: CASSIVLYQPQHF
DNA: TGTGCCAGTAGTATCGTACTCTATCAGCCCCAGCATTTT

V: TRBV29-1
size: -
D: -
J: TRBJ1-5
CDR3: CSVVTASNQPQHF
DNA: TGCAGCGTTGTGACAGCCAGCAATCAGCCCCAGCATTTT

V: TRBV25-1
size: -
D: -
J: TRBJ2-1
CDR3: CASSEWTRSSYNEQFF
DNA: TGTGCCAGCAGTGAGTGGACAAGGAGCTCCTACAATGAGCAGTTCTTC

V: TRBV4-1
size: few
D: TRBD2
J: TRBJ2-5
CDR3: CASSQRLGLAGVNQETQYF
DNA: TGCGCCAGCAGCCAACGACTCGGCCTAGCGGGGGTAAACCAAGAGACCCAGTACTTC

V: TRBV28
size: -
D: TRBD1
J: TRBJ1-6
CDR3: CASSLSGQGTSPLHF
DNA: TGTGCCAGCAGTTTATCGGGACAGGGCACTTCACCCCTCCACTTT

V: TRBV27
size: few
D: -
J: TRBJ2-5
CDR3: CASSGPGAEAQYF
DNA: TGTGCCAGCAGTGGACCGGGGGCCGAGGCCCAGTACTTC

V: TRBV20-1
size: -
D: -
J: TRBJ2-6
CDR3: CSASPGLPSSGANVLTF
DNA: TGCAGTGCTAGTCCGGGACTGCCGAGCTCTGGGGCCAACGTCCTGACTTTC

V: TRBV12-3/TRBV12-4
size: -
D: TRBD1
J: TRBJ1-2
CDR3: CASSLGQGNVGYTF
DNA: TGTGCCAGCAGCTTGGGACAGGGAAACGTTGGCTACACCTTC

V: TRBV20-1
size: -
D: -
J: TRBJ2-7
CDR3: CSARVQQGGNEQYF
DNA: TGCAGTGCTAGAGTTCAACAGGGAGGGAACGAGCAGTACTTC

V: TRBV28
size: -
D: TRBD1
J: TRBJ2-1
CDR3: CASSLHRGVLINEQFF
DNA: TGTGCCAGCAGTTTGCACAGGGGGGTTCTAATCAATGAGCAGTTCTTC

V: TRBV12-3/TRBV12-4
size: many
D: -
J: TRBJ1-2
CDR3: CASSLGVANYGYTF
DNA: TGTGCCAGCAGTTTAGGAGTAGCTAACTATGGCTACACCTTC

V: TRBV20-1
size: -
D: TRBD1
J: TRBJ2-1
CDR3: CSAPDRGKQFF
DNA: TGCAGTGCTCCAGACAGGGGAAAGCAGTTCTTC

V: TRBV7-3
size: few
D: TRBD2
J: TRBJ2-6
CDR3: CASSFRPGGRSGANVLTF
DNA: TGTGCCAGCAGCTTCCGACCGGGGGGGCGGTCTGGGGCCAACGTCCTGACTTTC

V: TRBV12-3/TRBV12-4
size: few
D: -
J: TRBJ2-1
CDR3: CASRGPMGVNEQFF
DNA: TGTGCCAGCAGGGGCCCCATGGGAGTCAATGAGCAGTTCTTC

V: TRBV20-1
size: -
D: -
J: TRBJ2-5
CDR3: CSARVTETQYF
DNA: TGCAGTGCTAGAGTTACAGAGACCCAGTACTTC

V: TRBV19
size: -
D: -
J: TRBJ2-5
CDR3: CASTSGPSFQETQYF
DNA: -